This entry is about one T cell receptor (beta chain). Assay used: immunoSEQ multiplex PCR; TCRdb lists only in-frame clones, some missing. The sample carries tens of thousands of clones, about nine tenths recorded once. This sample stems from a study of T cell clones after liver transplantation. As for the study in general: Immunosuppression withdrawal was tried within 2 years after liver transplantation in this trial. Post-transplant blood was tracked for graft-donor-reactive T cell clones identified in a pre-transplant mixed lymphocyte reaction. Without induction therapy, subjects received standard immunosuppression until 12-24 months post-transplant.

With 4 bases removed from V and 3 bases from J, the gap between germline ends came to 14 bases. Germline V gives CDR1 SGDLS, CDR2 YYNGEE. The CDR3 is made up of 14 amino acids. The source was CD4+ T cells from blood, collected before liver transplant. The V and J genes are TRBV9 and TRBJ2-7; D is unresolved. The TCR was taken from a human donor who received a liver transplant. The CDR3 DNA reads TGTGCCAGCAGCAAAGGAAGTTCGGGCTACGAGCAGTACTTC. Translated: CASSKGSSGYEQYF.